This T cell receptor beta chain is from a study of blood T cells in healthy people across ages. The CDR3 contains 13 residues. Trimming shortened V by 5 bases and J by 5 bases, and 12 bases separated the two germline ends. To note about this clonotype: The antigen is unknown.

A second 7 to 11 cycle PCR used barcoded and J-beta primers. MiXCR, run by TCRdb on the 5' RACE reads, gives a single entry per CDR3 protein. The sample has more than 800,000 distinct CDR3 sequences, under 55% seen once. Study-wide results and caveats: Long-lived and aged donors differed, with more naive CD4+ cells and higher diversity in the long-lived. The CMV status of each donor remained undetermined, and this could have confounded shifts in expanded clonotypes. The authors considered diversity estimates from one million T cells to be underestimates. PBMCs that were unsorted prevented a conclusive naive versus antigen-experienced comparison.

This TCR was recovered from a woman in her sixties or seventies in good health. The V and J genes are TRBV12-3 or TRBV12-4 and TRBJ1-2, with TRBD1 as a possible D gene (6 bases). The sample comprised blood. CDR3 coding DNA: TGTGCCAGCAGTAGGGACACCTCGTATGGCTACACCTTC. It yields the protein CASSRDTSYGYTF.